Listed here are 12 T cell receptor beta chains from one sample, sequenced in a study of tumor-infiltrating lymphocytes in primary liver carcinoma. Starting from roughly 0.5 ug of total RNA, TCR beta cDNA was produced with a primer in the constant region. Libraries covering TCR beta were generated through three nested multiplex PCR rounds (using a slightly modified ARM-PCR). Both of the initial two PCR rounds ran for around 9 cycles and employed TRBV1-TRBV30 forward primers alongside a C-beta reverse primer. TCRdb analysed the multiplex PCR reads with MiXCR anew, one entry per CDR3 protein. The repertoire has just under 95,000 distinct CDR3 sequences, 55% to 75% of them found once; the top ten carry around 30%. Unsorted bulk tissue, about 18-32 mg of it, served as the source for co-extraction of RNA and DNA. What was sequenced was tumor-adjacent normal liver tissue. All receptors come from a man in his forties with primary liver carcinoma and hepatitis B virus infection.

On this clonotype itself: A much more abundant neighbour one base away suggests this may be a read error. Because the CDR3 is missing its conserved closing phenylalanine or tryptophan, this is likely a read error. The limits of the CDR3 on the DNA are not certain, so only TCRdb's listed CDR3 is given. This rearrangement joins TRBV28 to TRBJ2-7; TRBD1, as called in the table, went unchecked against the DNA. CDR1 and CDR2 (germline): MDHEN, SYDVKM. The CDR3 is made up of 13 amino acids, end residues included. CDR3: CTSSPSARGQITL.

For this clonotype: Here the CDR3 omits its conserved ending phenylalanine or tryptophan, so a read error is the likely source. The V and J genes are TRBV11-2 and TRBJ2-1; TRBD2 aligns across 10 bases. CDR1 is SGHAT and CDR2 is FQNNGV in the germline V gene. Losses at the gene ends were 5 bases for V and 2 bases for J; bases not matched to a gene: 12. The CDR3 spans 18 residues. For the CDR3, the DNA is TGTGCCAGCAGCCTTCCTCGTCTAGCGGGAGAACCCTACAATGAGCAGTTCTTG. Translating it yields CASSLPRLAGEPYNEQFL.

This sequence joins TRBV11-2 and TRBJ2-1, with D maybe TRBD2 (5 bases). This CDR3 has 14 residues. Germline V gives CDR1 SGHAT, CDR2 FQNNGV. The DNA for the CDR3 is TGTGTCTGCAGCCCCCGGGGATATTACAATGAGCAGTTCTTC. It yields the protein CVCSPRGYYNEQFF.

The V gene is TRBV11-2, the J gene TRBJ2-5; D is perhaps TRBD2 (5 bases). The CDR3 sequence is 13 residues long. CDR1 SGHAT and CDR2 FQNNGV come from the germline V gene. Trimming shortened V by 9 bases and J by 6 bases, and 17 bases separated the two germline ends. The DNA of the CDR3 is TGTGCCAGTTGCTCGGGCCACGGGAAGACCCAGTACTTC. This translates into CASCSGHGKTQYF.

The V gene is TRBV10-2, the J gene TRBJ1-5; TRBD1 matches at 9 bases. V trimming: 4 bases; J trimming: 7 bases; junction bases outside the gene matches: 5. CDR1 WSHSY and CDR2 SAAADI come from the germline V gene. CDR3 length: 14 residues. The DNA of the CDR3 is TGCGCCAGCAGTGGGACAGGGGCACAGCAGCCCCAGCATTTT. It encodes CASSGTGAQQPQHF.

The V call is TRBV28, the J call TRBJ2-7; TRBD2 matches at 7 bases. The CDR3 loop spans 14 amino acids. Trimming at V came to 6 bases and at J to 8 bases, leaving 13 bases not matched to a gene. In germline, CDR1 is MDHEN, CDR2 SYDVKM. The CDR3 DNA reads TGTGCCAGCAGGCTCCCGGGACTAACGTACAAGCAGTACTTC. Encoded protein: CASRLPGLTYKQYF.

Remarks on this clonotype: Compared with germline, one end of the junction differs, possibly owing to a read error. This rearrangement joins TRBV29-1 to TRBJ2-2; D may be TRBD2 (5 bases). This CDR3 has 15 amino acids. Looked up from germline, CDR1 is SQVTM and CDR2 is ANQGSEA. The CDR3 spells CSFEDAVGASGELFF. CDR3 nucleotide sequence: TGCAGCTTTGAAGACGCCGTGGGAGCCTCCGGGGAGCTGTTTTTT.

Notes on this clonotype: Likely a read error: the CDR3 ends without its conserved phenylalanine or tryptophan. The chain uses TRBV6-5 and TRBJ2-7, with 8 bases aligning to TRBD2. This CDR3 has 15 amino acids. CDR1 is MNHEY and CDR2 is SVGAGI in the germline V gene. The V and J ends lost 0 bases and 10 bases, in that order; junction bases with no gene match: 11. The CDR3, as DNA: TGTGCCAGCAGTTACTCTAGCGGGGAACCCTACAAACAGTACCTC. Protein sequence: CASSYSSGEPYKQYL.

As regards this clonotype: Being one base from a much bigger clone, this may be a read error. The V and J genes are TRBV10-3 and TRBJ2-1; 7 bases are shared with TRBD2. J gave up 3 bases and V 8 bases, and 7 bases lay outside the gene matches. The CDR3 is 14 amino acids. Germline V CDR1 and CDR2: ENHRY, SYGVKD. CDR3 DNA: TGTGCCATCGGTCGGGACTATTTCTACAATGAGCAGTTCTTC. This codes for CAIGRDYFYNEQFF.

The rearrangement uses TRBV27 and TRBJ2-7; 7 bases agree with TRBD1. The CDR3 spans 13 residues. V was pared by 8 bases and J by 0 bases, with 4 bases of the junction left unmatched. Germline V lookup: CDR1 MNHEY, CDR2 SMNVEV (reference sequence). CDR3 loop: CASRRQGSYEQYF. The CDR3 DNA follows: TGTGCCAGCCGACGACAGGGCTCCTACGAGCAGTACTTC.

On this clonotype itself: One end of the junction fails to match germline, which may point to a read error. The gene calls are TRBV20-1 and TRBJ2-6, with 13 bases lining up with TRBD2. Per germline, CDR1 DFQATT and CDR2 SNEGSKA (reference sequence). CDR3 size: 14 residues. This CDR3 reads CGTSGDSGANVRTF. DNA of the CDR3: TGCGGGACTAGCGGGGACTCTGGGGCCAACGTCCGGACTTTC.

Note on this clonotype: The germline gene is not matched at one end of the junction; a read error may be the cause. For the CDR3, the DNA is TGTGCCAGCAGCTTAGTCCCGGTTAGCGGGCTAGAGGCCCAGTACTTC. This gives the protein CASSLVPVSGLEAQYF. V and J are TRBV11-2 and TRBJ2-5; 7 nucleotides align to TRBD2. This CDR3 region has 16 residues. Germline assignment: CDR1 SGHAT and CDR2 FQNNGV.